These 25 T cell receptor beta chains share one sample of origin, sequenced in a study of blood T cell repertoires in COVID-19. The method was immunoSEQ multiplex PCR; TCRdb's version includes in-frame clones alone and lacks a portion of them. Of about 270,000 clones listed, nearly 90% were seen once; the top ten hold approximately 1%. Source material: PBMCs or T cells enriched from blood (not recorded which). All receptors derive from a woman aged 30 to 39 who had recovered from COVID-19.

V gene TRBV28 combines with J gene TRBJ2-6; no clear D. The V end lost 5 bases, the J end lost 5 bases, and 10 bases lay between the germline ends. CDR1 and CDR2 (germline): MDHEN, SYDVKM. This CDR3 region has 14 residues. The CDR3 bases are TGTGCCAGCAGTCTAGTGTCGTGGGCCAACGTCCTGACTTTC. Amino acid sequence: CASSLVSWANVLTF.

In the case of this clone: Relative to the germline gene, one junction end is altered; a read error may explain this. V usage is TRBV19 and J usage is TRBJ2-4; the match to TRBD2 covers 8 bases. Germline-derived CDR1 and CDR2 are LNHDA and SQIVND (reference sequence). The CDR3 spans 11 residues. CDR3 DNA: TGTGCCAGTAGTATGGGACTAGTTCAGAACTTC. It yields the protein CASSMGLVQNF.

The CDR3 loop reads CASTARVNTEAFF. Written as DNA, the CDR3 is TGTGCCAGCACAGCGAGGGTGAACACTGAAGCTTTCTTT. This sequence joins TRBV27 and TRBJ1-1; D not resolved. Germline CDR1 and CDR2: MNHEY and SMNVEV (reference sequence). The V and J ends lost 7 bases and 0 bases respectively, with 9 bases between them. This CDR3 is built from 13 residues.

J is TRBJ1-1 and V is TRBV4-1, with 7 bases lining up with TRBD1. CDR1 and CDR2 from the germline V gene are MGHRA and YSYEKL. Unmatched junction bases numbered 2, after V lost 2 bases and J lost 5 bases. The CDR3 totals 13 residues. CDR3 DNA: TGCGCCAGCAGCCAAACAGGGGCTACTGAAGCTTTCTTT. Protein: CASSQTGATEAFF.

The chain couples TRBV6-1 to TRBJ2-5; 9 bases fit TRBD1. Germline CDR1 MNHNS, CDR2 SASEGT. After removal of 4 bases from V and 5 bases from J, the junction contained 11 bases not matched to a gene. This CDR3 region has 16 residues. The CDR3 here is CASSGWTGAPQETQYF. The CDR3 DNA follows: TGTGCCAGCAGTGGTTGGACAGGGGCTCCGCAGGAGACCCAGTACTTC.

This rearrangement joins TRBV7-3 to TRBJ2-2; the match to TRBD1 covers 7 bases. The germline V gene has CDR1 SGHTA and CDR2 FQGTGA. The CDR3 contains 15 residues. Trimming cost V 4 bases and J 0 bases; bases outside gene matches: 2. The CDR3 protein is CASSSGTANTGELFF. The CDR3, as DNA: TGTGCCAGCAGCTCCGGGACAGCGAACACCGGGGAGCTGTTTTTT.

This clone was seen once. This chain connects TRBV6-2 or TRBV6-3 to TRBJ1-4, with 9 bases lining up with TRBD1. J lost 6 bases, V lost 2 bases, and 4 bases had no gene match. This CDR3 has 15 residues. The germline V gene encodes CDR1 MNHEY and CDR2 SVGEGT. The CDR3 nucleotides are TGTGCCAGCAGTTACCGGGACAGGGCGGATGAAAAACTGTTTTTT. Translation gives CASSYRDRADEKLFF.

This clone was counted a single time. Because the CDR3's place on the DNA is in doubt, the DNA is left out and the CDR3 is given as listed by TCRdb. V is TRBV2 and J is TRBJ2-7; TRBD1 is the table's D call, not checked against the DNA. Germline CDR1 SNHLY, CDR2 FYNNEI. The CDR3 comprises 12 residues, both ends counted. The CDR3 is CASSAVGTGTVF.

The V gene is TRBV29-1, the J gene TRBJ2-5; possible D gene TRBD1, 5 bases. The length of the CDR3 is 14 residues. The V end lost 1 base, the J end lost 4 bases, and 13 bases lay between the germline ends. The germline V gene encodes CDR1 SQVTM and CDR2 ANQGSEA. The CDR3 nucleotides are TGCAGCGTTGAAGGGGGCCTCGTCGGAGAGACCCAGTACTTC. Its protein is CSVEGGLVGETQYF.

CDR3 loop: CASSLRLVYDTQYF. CDR3 coding DNA: TGTGCCAGCAGCTTAAGACTAGTGTACGATACGCAGTATTTT. V usage is TRBV7-3 and J usage is TRBJ2-3; D possibly corresponds to TRBD2 (6 bases). This CDR3 has 14 residues. Germline values: CDR1 SGHTA, CDR2 FQGTGA. Trimming removed 1 base from V and 6 bases from J, with 11 bases in between.

This chain uses TRBV5-6 with TRBJ1-5; no clear D gene. Germline CDR1 and CDR2: SGHDT and YYEEEE. Trimming removed 1 base at V and 0 bases at J, with 8 bases between. CDR3 length: 15 amino acids. CDR3 sequence: CASSLSGSSNQPQHF. CDR3 DNA: TGTGCCAGCAGCTTGTCGGGGAGTAGCAATCAGCCCCAGCATTTT.

This sequence joins TRBV28 and TRBJ1-1, with D unclear. Germline V gene lookup returns CDR1 MDHEN and CDR2 SYDVKM. The CDR3 is made up of 15 amino acids. V was pared by 5 bases and J by 4 bases, with 17 bases between. In nucleotides, the CDR3 is TGTGCCAGCAGTAGCCCGGTGGGAGTGGGCACTGAAGCTTTCTTT. Translating it yields CASSSPVGVGTEAFF.

This sequence joins TRBV19 and TRBJ1-6; D not certain. CDR1 LNHDA and CDR2 SQIVND come from the germline V gene (reference sequence). The CDR3 is 13 residues long. V was trimmed by 3 bases and J by 9 bases, leaving 9 bases between them. CDR3 loop: CASSMARGSPLHF. The CDR3 nucleotides are TGTGCCAGTAGTATGGCGCGGGGTTCACCCCTCCACTTT.

V usage is TRBV6-1 and J usage is TRBJ1-5, with a possible D match to TRBD1 (6 bases). Germline CDR1 is MNHNS and CDR2 is SASEGT. The V gene lost 0 bases and the J gene lost 7 bases, with 16 bases spanning the gap. CDR3 length: 16 amino acids. The CDR3 region has the DNA TGTGCCAGCAGTGAAGCCCCCAGGGGCGTAGGGCAGCCCCAGCATTTT. Protein sequence: CASSEAPRGVGQPQHF.

The V and J genes are TRBV27 and TRBJ1-5; 9 nucleotides agree with TRBD1. This CDR3 region has 15 residues. The V gene end was trimmed by 6 bases and the J gene end by 4 bases; junction bases not matched to a gene: 7. Germline V gives CDR1 MNHEY, CDR2 SMNVEV (reference sequence). The CDR3 region is CASSPRDRVNQPQHF. CDR3 nucleotides: TGTGCCAGCAGCCCGCGGGACAGGGTTAATCAGCCCCAGCATTTT.

As concerns this clone: Other DNA sequences within the sample encode an identical CDR3. This chain links TRBV10-1 with TRBJ1-5, with 7 bases aligning to TRBD1. V lost 3 bases and J lost 7; bases outside the gene matches: 3. The CDR3 sequence is 13 residues long. Germline V gene sequence: CDR1 WNHNN, CDR2 SYGVQD (reference sequence). The CDR3 region has the DNA TGCGCCAGCAGTGACAGGGGGAACCAGCCCCAGCATTTT. Amino acids: CASSDRGNQPQHF.

This chain joins TRBV7-8 and TRBJ2-7; 9 nucleotides match TRBD1. In germline, CDR1 is SGHVS, CDR2 FQNEAQ. V trimming: 4 bases; J trimming: 6 bases; junction bases outside the gene matches: 10. There are 15 residues in the CDR3. CDR3 sequence (DNA): TGTGCCAGCAGCTACAAACCGGGACAGGGCTCCGAGCAGTACTTC. Protein: CASSYKPGQGSEQYF.

The rearrangement uses TRBV29-1 and TRBJ2-7; 7 bases align to TRBD1. Trimming removed 5 bases from V and 5 bases from J; junction bases left unmatched: 12. Looked up from germline, CDR1 is SQVTM and CDR2 is ANQGSEA. The CDR3 runs 14 residues. For the CDR3, the DNA is TGCAGCGTTATGACGACAGGGCTTTACCACGAGCAGTACTTC. Its protein is CSVMTTGLYHEQYF.

There are a few counts of this clone. The J gene is TRBJ1-2, the V gene TRBV6-6; no definite D call. V lost 2 bases to trimming and J lost 4 bases, with 8 bases between them. The germline V gene encodes CDR1 MNHNY and CDR2 SVGAGI (reference sequence). The CDR3 is 13 residues long. CDR3 sequence reads: CASSYHTTYGYTF. The CDR3 nucleotides read TGTGCCAGCAGTTACCACACTACCTATGGCTACACCTTC.

V usage is TRBV9 and J usage is TRBJ2-1; TRBD1 aligns across 9 bases. V gave up 4 bases and J gave up 4 bases; unmatched junction bases: 9. Germline V gene data show CDR1 as SGDLS and CDR2 as YYNGEE. CDR3 size: 16 residues. Here the CDR3 reads CASSPTTGGKYNEQFF. DNA of the CDR3: TGTGCCAGCAGCCCAACGACAGGGGGAAAATACAATGAGCAGTTCTTC.

Here the CDR3 DNA reads TGCAGCGTTTCCGTCGGACAGGTCACAGATACGCAGTATTTT. Residues: CSVSVGQVTDTQYF. This rearrangement joins TRBV29-1 to TRBJ2-3; TRBD1 aligns across 7 bases. The CDR3 runs to 14 residues. The germline V gene encodes CDR1 SQVTM and CDR2 ANQGSEA. After removal of 5 bases from V and 2 bases from J, the junction contained 7 bases not matched to a gene.

This clone was seen a handful of times. The rearrangement joins TRBV5-3 to TRBJ2-7; TRBD1 might be the D (6 bases). TRBV5-3 is an open reading frame, and its role is uncertain. The CDR3 sequence is 14 residues long. V lost 1 base, J lost 7 bases, and 15 bases lay in between. This chain's CDR3 is CARSLQQGLWEQYF. The CDR3 DNA follows: TGTGCCAGAAGCTTGCAACAGGGCTTATGGGAGCAGTACTTC.

The chain employs TRBV21-1 and TRBJ1-2; TRBD1 was called by the table and not checked on the DNA. TRBV21-1 is a pseudogene locus. The CDR3 runs 18 residues. CDR3 DNA: TGTGCCAGCTCCTGGAACGGGACAGGGACTAGAACTAACTATGGCTACACCTTC. It is translated as CASSWNGTGTRTNYGYTF.

Note on this clone: One end of the junction does not line up with germline, which may come from a read error. The CDR3 is CASSPRVFPYGQYF. The CDR3 DNA sequence: TGTGCCAGCAGTCCCAGGGTTTTCCCGTACGGGCAGTACTTC. V is TRBV27 and J is TRBJ2-7; possibly TRBD1 for D (5 bases). CDR1 and CDR2 (germline): MNHEY, SMNVEV (reference sequence). The CDR3 extends over 14 amino acids.

The chain combines TRBV7-8 with TRBJ2-7, with D possibly being TRBD1 (6 bases). Germline CDR1 and CDR2: SGHVS and FQNEAQ. The CDR3 length is 15 residues. V was shortened by 2 bases and J by 3 bases, with 14 bases between the two germline ends. Here the CDR3 reads CASSLNAGQNYEQYF. The CDR3 nucleotides are TGTGCCAGCAGCTTAAACGCAGGACAGAACTACGAGCAGTACTTC. The entire variable domain, with the rest obtained from reference TRBV7-8 and TRBJ2-7, is as follows: GAGVSQSPRYKVAKRGQDVALRCDPISGHVSLFWYQQALGQGPEFLTYFQNEAQLDKSGLPSDRFFAERPEGSVSTLKIQRTQQEDSAVYLCASSLNAGQNYEQYFGPGTRLTVT.